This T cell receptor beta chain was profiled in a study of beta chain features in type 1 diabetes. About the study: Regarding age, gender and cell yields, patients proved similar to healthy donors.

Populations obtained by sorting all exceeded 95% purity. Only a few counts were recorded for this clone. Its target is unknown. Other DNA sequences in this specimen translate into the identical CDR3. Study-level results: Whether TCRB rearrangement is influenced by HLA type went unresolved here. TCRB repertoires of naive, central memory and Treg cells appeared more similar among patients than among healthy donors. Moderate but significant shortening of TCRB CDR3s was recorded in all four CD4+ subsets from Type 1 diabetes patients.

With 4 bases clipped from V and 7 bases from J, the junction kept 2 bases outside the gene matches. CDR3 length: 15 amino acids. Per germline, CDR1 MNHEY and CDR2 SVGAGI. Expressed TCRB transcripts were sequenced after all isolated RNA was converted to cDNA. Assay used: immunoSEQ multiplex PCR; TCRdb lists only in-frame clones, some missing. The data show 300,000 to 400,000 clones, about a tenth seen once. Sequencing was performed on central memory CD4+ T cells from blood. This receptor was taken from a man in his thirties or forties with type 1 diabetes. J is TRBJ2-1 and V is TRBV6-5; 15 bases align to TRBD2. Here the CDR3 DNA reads TGTGCCAGCAGTTTAGGACTAGCGGGGGGGAATGAGCAGTTCTTC. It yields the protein CASSLGLAGGNEQFF.